The T cell receptor (beta chain) under discussion was sequenced for a study of blood T cell repertoires in COVID-19. Overall study: Specimens from acute and convalescent COVID-19 originated in the United States, Italy and Spain. T cells, B-cell-depleted T cells, or PBMCs supplied cDNA or gDNA.

Self-reported history from a screening survey and questionnaire set each donor's cohort. Libraries were prepared by immunoSEQ multiplex PCR; TCRdb keeps only in-frame clonotypes and omits some of them. The table shows around 50,000 clones, with roughly 80% occurring only once. The length of the CDR3 is 14 residues. Germline values: CDR1 SGHVS, CDR2 FQNEAQ. The trim removed 5 bases at V and 7 bases at J, leaving 7 bases unmatched. Sequencing was done on a sample of PBMCs or T cells enriched from blood (not recorded which). This clonotype was obtained from a woman aged 50 to 60 with acute COVID-19. This chain connects TRBV7-8 to TRBJ2-1, with 8 positions matching TRBD1. This chain's CDR3 is CASSRRTGFNEQFF. The CDR3, as DNA: TGTGCCAGCAGCCGCCGGACAGGGTTTAATGAGCAGTTCTTC.